This T cell receptor (beta chain) was identified during a study of blood T cell repertoires in COVID-19. Study details: Researchers got acute and convalescent COVID-19 samples from the United States, Italy and Spain. From T cells, B-cell-depleted T cells, or PBMCs came the material, which was cDNA or gDNA.

V lost 4 bases and J 5 bases, leaving 18 bases between the germline ends. Germline V gene lookup returns CDR1 SGHDN and CDR2 FVKESK. The CDR3 covers 15 residues. Assay: immunoSEQ multiplex PCR; the TCRdb copy retains only in-frame clones and omits some. The sample has around 94,000 clones, around 82% seen once. The chain is built from TRBV14 and TRBJ2-7; possible D gene TRBD1, 6 bases. The TCR was taken from a man in his fifties or sixties with acute or convalescent COVID-19. The sequenced material came from peripheral blood. The CDR3 DNA sequence: TGTGCCAGCAGCCCTAGGACGGACAGTTGGGACGAGCAGTACTTC. The encoded protein is CASSPRTDSWDEQYF. Full variable domain (missing parts from reference TRBV14 and TRBJ2-7): EAGVTQFPSHSVIEKGQTVTLRCDPISGHDNLYWYRRVMGKEIKFLLHFVKESKQDESGMPNNRFLAERTGGTYSTLKVQPAELEDSGVYFCASSPRTDSWDEQYFGPGTRLTVT.